These T cell receptor beta chains were read from a single sample in a study of blood T cell repertoires in COVID-19. The method was immunoSEQ multiplex PCR; TCRdb's version includes in-frame clones alone and lacks a portion of them. This sample has approximately 280,000 clones, with over 75% found just once. Sequenced material: peripheral blood. The receptors originated from a woman in her seventies with acute or convalescent COVID-19. The CDR3 runs from the conserved cysteine through the conserved F or W. The order of the fields is J gene, V gene, CDR3 length, CDR3 protein.

J: TRBJ1-4
V: TRBV6-2/TRBV6-3
length: 12
CDR3: CASSQTRGKLFF

J: TRBJ2-3
V: TRBV21-1
length: 20
CDR3: CASSKEGSPDRKAGGHTQYF

J: TRBJ1-1
V: TRBV29-1
length: 15
CDR3: CSVEGGTAMDTEAFF

J: TRBJ1-2
V: TRBV19
length: 14
CDR3: CARRPGSPNYGYTF

J: TRBJ1-1
V: TRBV6-1
length: 15
CDR3: CASREGQGQNTEAFF

J: TRBJ1-6
V: TRBV3-1/TRBV3-2
length: 17
CDR3: CASSQESGTGGNSPLHF

J: TRBJ1-1
V: TRBV6-5
length: 15
CDR3: CASSLGQEMNTEAFF

J: TRBJ1-2
V: TRBV5-1
length: 15
CDR3: CASSFTGNVLYGYTF

J: TRBJ1-2
V: TRBV6-2/TRBV6-3
length: 14
CDR3: CASSSAGVNYGYTF

J: TRBJ2-1
V: TRBV11-1
length: 15
CDR3: CASSLLGGTNNEQFF

J: TRBJ1-1
V: TRBV6-6
length: 13
CDR3: CASSYRTGTEAFF

J: TRBJ1-1
V: TRBV29-1
length: 14
CDR3: CSVIRQGGLPEAFF

J: TRBJ1-4
V: TRBV7-2
length: 13
CDR3: CASSSILGGKLFF

J: TRBJ1-6
V: TRBV3-1/TRBV3-2
length: 14
CDR3: CASSQARLNSPLHF

J: TRBJ1-6
V: TRBV30
length: 16
CDR3: CAWIPGVSSYNSPLHF

J: TRBJ1-2
V: TRBV28
length: 15
CDR3: CASRGSSGVYYGYTF

J: TRBJ2-5
V: TRBV5-4
length: 14
CDR3: CASSPLAGKETQYF

J: TRBJ2-2
V: TRBV7-3
length: 15
CDR3: CASSSTQGLAGELFF

J: TRBJ2-1
V: TRBV5-1
length: 12
CDR3: CASSLPSNEQFF

J: TRBJ1-3
V: TRBV9
length: 18
CDR3: CASSPRGPGEPSGNTIYF

J: TRBJ2-3
V: TRBV15
length: 14
CDR3: CATSGGSGTDTQYF

J: TRBJ1-5
V: TRBV7-9
length: 15
CDR3: CASSLGRGPHQPQHF

J: TRBJ2-2
V: TRBV5-1
length: 16
CDR3: CASSLEAAQSGGELFF

J: TRBJ1-1
V: TRBV7-9
length: 12
CDR3: CASSLSGPEAFF

J: TRBJ2-1
V: TRBV11-2
length: 18
CDR3: CASSSLLTSGGAVDEQFF

J: TRBJ1-2
V: TRBV6-5
length: 15
CDR3: CASIPVGGLDYGYTF

J: TRBJ2-3
V: TRBV5-1
length: 20
CDR3: CASSLRTSAARRTGTDTQYF